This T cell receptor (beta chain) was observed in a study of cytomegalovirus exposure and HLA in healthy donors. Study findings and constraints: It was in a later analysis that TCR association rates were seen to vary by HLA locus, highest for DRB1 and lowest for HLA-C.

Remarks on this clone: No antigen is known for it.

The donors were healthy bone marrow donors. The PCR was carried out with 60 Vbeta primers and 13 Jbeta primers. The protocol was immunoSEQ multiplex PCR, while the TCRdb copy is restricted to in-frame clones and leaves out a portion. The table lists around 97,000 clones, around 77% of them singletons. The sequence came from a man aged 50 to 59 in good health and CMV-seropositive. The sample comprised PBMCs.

The CDR3 DNA reads TGCGCCAGCAGTGATTCGGGGGGCTACACCTTC. Translating it yields CASSDSGGYTF. V gene TRBV10-2 combines with J gene TRBJ1-2, with D uncertain. Per germline, CDR1 WSHSY and CDR2 SAAADI. Trimming stripped 3 bases from V and 8 bases from J, with 7 bases between. This CDR3 spans 11 amino acids.